Sequencing of this T cell receptor beta chain was carried out in a study of vaccination effects on CD4 cells after COVID-19. Study details: Some 2.2 million PBMC per well received 7.5 to 10 IU/ml IL-2 and roughly 9.2 ug/ml peptides in culture.

Data came from immunoSEQ multiplex PCR; TCRdb stores just in-frame clones and leaves some out. The repertoire holds some 40,000 clones, with around 76% as singletons. The authors isolated CD4+ T cells after about eleven days of culture. V was shortened by 5 bases and J by 1 base, with 8 bases between the two germline ends. The CDR3 runs to 13 residues. Overall study findings and caveats: Among infection- and vaccine-induced clones, marked clonal contraction occurred late after vaccination. Few convalescent patients were included, and no early post-infection timepoints were sampled.

With regard to this clone: The target antigen is unknown.

The source of this sequence is a human donor who received a COVID-19 vaccine. The rearrangement uses TRBV12-3 or TRBV12-4 and TRBJ1-1, with D possibly being TRBD1 (5 bases). The starting material was CD4+ T cells from PBMCs cultured without peptide, obtained before COVID-19 vaccination. This CDR3 is CASSRGQNTEAFF. CDR3 nucleotides: TGTGCCAGCAGTCGAGGACAGAACACTGAAGCTTTCTTT.